This entry is about one TCR beta chain. The CDR3 covers 16 residues. The junction had 12 bases not matched to a gene; V was cut back by 0 bases and J by 9 bases. The V gene's germline CDR1 is SGHRS and CDR2 YFSETQ. The method was immunoSEQ multiplex PCR; TCRdb's version includes in-frame clones alone and lacks a portion of them. The sample has around 700,000 clones; 70% to 90% are singletons. The data were obtained in a study of blood T cell repertoires in COVID-19. The sequence came from a woman between 18 and 30 years old with acute or convalescent COVID-19. The source material was peripheral blood. The chain carries TRBV5-1 and TRBJ2-1, with TRBD2 matching 7 bases. CDR3 protein: CASSLAPSGVPAEQFF. As DNA, the CDR3 is TGCGCCAGCAGCTTGGCCCCCAGCGGGGTCCCCGCTGAGCAGTTCTTC.